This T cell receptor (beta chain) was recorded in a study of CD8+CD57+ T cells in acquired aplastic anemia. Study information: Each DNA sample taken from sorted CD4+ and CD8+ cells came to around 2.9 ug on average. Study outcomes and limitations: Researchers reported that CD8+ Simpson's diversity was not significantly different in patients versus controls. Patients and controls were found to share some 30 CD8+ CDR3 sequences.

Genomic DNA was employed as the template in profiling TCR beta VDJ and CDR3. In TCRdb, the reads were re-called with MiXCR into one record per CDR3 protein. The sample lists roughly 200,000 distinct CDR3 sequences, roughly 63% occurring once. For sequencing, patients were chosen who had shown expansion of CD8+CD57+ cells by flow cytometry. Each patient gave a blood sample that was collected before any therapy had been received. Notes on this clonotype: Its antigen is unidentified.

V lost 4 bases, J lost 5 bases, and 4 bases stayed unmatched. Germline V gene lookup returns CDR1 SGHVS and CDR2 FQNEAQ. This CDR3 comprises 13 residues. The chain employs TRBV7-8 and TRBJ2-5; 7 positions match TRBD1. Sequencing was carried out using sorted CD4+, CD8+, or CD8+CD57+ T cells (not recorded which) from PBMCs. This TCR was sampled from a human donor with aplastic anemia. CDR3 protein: CASSSVRGETQYF. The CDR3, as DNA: TGTGCCAGCAGCTCCGTCAGGGGGGAGACCCAGTACTTC.